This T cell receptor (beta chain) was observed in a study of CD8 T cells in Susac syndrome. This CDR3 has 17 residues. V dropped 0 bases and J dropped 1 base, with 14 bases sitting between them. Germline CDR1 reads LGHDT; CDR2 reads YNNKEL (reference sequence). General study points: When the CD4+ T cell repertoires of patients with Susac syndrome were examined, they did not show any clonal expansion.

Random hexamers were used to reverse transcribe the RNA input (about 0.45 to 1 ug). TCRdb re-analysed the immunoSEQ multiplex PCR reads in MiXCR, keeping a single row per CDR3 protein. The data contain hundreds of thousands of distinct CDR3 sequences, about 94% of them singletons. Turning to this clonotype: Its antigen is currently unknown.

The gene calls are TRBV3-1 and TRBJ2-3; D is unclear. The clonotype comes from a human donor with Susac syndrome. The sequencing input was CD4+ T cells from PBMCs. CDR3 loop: CASSQDRLAPGTDTQYF. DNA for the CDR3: TGTGCCAGCAGCCAAGATAGGTTAGCCCCCGGCACAGATACGCAGTATTTT.